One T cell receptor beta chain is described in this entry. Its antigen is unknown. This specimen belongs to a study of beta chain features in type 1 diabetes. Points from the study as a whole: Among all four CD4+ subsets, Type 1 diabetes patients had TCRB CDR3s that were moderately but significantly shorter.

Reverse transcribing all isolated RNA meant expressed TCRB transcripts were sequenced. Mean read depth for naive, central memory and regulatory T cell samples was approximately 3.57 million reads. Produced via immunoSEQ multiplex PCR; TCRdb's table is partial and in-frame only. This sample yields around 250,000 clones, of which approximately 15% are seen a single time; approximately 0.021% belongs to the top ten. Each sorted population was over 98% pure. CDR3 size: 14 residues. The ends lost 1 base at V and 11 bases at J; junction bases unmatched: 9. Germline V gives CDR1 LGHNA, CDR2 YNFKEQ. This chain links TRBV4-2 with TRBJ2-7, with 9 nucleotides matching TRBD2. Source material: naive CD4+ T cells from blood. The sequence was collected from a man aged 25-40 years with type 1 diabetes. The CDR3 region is CASSQAQNKREEYF. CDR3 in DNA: TGTGCCAGCAGCCAAGCCCAAAACAAGCGGGAGGAGTACTTC.